The present TCR beta chain was sequenced within a study of cytomegalovirus exposure and HLA in healthy donors. Study-wide context: Unique TCRs from HLA-typed donors, approximately 80 million of them, were held in an early data release. Study conclusions and caveats: The availability of immune exposure information extended only to CMV serostatus.

This CDR3 region has 15 residues. The germline CDR1 and CDR2 sequences are LNHDA and SQIVND (reference sequence). The ends lost 6 bases at V and 5 bases at J; junction bases unmatched: 11. The sample holds a few counts of this clone. Antigen unknown. PCR amplification relied on 60 Vbeta primers (plus 13 Jbeta primers). Sequenced by immunoSEQ multiplex PCR; TCRdb stores in-frame clones only, minus some. The sample has 65,000 to 75,000 clones, 74% seen once. The clonotype originates from a woman aged 60-75 years in good health and CMV-seropositive. The chain couples TRBV19 to TRBJ1-2; 8 nucleotides agree with TRBD1. Source material: PBMCs. This CDR3 reads CASSTPKTGDYGYTF. DNA of the CDR3: TGTGCCAGTAGCACCCCCAAGACAGGGGATTATGGCTACACCTTC.